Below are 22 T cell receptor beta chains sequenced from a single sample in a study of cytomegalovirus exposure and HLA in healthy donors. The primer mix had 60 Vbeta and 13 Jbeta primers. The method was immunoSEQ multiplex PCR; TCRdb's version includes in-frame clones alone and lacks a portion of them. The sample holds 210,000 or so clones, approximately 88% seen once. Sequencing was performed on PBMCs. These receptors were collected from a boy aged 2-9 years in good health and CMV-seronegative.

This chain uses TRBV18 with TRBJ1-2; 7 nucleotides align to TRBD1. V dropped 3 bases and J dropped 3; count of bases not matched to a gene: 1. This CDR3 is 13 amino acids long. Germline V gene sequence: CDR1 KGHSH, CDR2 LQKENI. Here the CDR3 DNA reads TGTGCCAGCTCACCCACAGGGGACTATGGCTACACCTTC. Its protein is CASSPTGDYGYTF. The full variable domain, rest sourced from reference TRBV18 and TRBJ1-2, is NAGVMQNPRHLVRRRGQEARLRCSPMKGHSHVYWYRQLPEEGLKFMVYLQKENIIDESGMPKERFSAEFPKEGPSILRIQQVVRGDSAAYFCASSPTGDYGYTFGSGTRLTVV.

Written as DNA, the CDR3 is TGTGCCAGCAGCGTATCCGGGGGACTCCGTGGGACCCAGTACTTC. Protein: CASSVSGGLRGTQYF. The chain employs TRBV9 and TRBJ2-5; D possibly corresponds to TRBD2 (6 bases). The CDR3 is made up of 15 amino acids. V lost 1 base and J 7 bases, leaving 17 bases between the germline ends. Germline V gives CDR1 SGDLS, CDR2 YYNGEE.

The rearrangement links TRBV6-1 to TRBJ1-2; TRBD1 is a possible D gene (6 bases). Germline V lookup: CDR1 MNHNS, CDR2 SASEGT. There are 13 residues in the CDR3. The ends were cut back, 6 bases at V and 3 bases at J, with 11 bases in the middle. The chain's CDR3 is CASRQGSHYGYTF. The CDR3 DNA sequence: TGTGCCAGCAGACAGGGCTCCCACTATGGCTACACCTTC.

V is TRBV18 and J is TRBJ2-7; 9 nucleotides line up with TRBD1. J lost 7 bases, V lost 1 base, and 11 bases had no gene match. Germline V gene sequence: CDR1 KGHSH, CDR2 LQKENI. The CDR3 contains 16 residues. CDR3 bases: TGTGCCAGCTCACCACAGGGACAGGGCAAGGCGGGGGAGCAGTACTTC. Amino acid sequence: CASSPQGQGKAGEQYF. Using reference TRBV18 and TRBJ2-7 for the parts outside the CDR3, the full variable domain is NAGVMQNPRHLVRRRGQEARLRCSPMKGHSHVYWYRQLPEEGLKFMVYLQKENIIDESGMPKERFSAEFPKEGPSILRIQQVVRGDSAAYFCASSPQGQGKAGEQYFGPGTRLTVT.

In DNA, the CDR3 is TGTGCCTGGAACCCCAGGCGAACTAATGAAAAACTGTTTTTT. It translates to CAWNPRRTNEKLFF. The rearrangement uses TRBV30 and TRBJ1-4; D call uncertain. Germline V CDR1 and CDR2: GTSNPN, SVGIG (reference sequence). This CDR3 contains 14 residues. V lost 4 bases, J lost 1 base, and 10 bases lay in between. Full variable domain (missing parts from reference TRBV30 and TRBJ1-4): SQTIHQWPATLVQPVGSPLSLECTVEGTSNPNLYWYRQAAGRGLQLLFYSVGIGQISSEVPQNLSASRPQDRQFILSSKKLLLSDSGFYLCAWNPRRTNEKLFFGSGTQLSVL.

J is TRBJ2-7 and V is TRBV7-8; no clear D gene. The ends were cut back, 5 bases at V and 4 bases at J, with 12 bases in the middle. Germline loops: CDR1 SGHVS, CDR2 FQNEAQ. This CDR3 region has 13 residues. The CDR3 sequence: CASSPYANYEQYF. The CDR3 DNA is TGTGCCAGCAGCCCCTACGCAAATTACGAGCAGTACTTC.

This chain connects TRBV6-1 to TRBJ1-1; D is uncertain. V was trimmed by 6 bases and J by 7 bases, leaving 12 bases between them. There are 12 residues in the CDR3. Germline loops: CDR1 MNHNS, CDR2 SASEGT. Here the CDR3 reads CASSYRPGEAFF. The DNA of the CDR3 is TGTGCCAGCAGCTACCGGCCGGGTGAAGCTTTCTTT.

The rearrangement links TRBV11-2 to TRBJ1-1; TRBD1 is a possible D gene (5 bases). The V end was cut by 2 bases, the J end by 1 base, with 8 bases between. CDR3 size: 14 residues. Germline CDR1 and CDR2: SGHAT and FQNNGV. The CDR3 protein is CASSLQGQNTEAFF. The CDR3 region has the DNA TGTGCCAGCAGCTTACAGGGTCAGAACACTGAAGCTTTCTTT.

CDR3 nucleotide sequence: TGCAGCGTCGCCACAGGGATCACTGAAGCTTTCTTT. It translates to CSVATGITEAFF. The gene calls are TRBV29-1 and TRBJ1-1; maybe TRBD1 (6 bases). CDR3 size: 12 residues. The V end was cut by 6 bases, the J end by 4 bases, with 12 bases between. Looked up from germline, CDR1 is SQVTM and CDR2 is ANQGSEA.

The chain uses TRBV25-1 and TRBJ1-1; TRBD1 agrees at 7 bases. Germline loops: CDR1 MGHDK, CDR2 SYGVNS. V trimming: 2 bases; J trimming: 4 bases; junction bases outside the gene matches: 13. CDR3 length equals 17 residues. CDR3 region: CASSEGRAGGFVTEAFF. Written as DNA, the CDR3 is TGTGCCAGCAGTGAAGGTAGGGCAGGGGGGTTTGTCACTGAAGCTTTCTTT.

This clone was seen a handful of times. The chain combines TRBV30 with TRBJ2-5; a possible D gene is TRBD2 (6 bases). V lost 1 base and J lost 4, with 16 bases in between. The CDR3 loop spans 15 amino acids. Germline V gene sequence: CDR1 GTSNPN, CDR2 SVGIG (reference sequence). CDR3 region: CAWSGGTPMAETQYF. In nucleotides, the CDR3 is TGTGCCTGGAGTGGCGGGACCCCTATGGCAGAGACCCAGTACTTC.

This CDR3 is CASSPKDRGLAFF. Here the CDR3 DNA reads TGTGCCAGCTCACCAAAGGACAGGGGTCTGGCTTTCTTT. The V call is TRBV18, the J call TRBJ1-1, with 9 nucleotides matching TRBD1. This CDR3 contains 13 residues. CDR1 is KGHSH and CDR2 is LQKENI in the germline V gene. V lost 2 bases and J lost 11; bases outside the gene matches: 6.

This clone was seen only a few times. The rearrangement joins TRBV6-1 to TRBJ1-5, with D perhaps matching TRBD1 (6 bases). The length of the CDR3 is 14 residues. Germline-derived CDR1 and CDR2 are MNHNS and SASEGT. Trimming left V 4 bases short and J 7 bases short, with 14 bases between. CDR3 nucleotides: TGTGCCAGCAGTGCTACAGGGCAGGGGCAGCCCCAGCATTTT. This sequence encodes CASSATGQGQPQHF.

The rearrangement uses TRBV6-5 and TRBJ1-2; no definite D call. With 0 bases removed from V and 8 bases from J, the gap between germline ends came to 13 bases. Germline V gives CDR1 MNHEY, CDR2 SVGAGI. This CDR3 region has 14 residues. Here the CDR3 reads CASSYSGPSRGYTF. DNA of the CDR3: TGTGCCAGCAGTTACTCTGGCCCCTCGAGGGGCTACACCTTC.

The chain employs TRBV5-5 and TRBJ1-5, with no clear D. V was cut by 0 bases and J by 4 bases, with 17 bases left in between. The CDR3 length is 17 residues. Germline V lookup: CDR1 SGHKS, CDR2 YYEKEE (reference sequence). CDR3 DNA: TGTGCCAGCAGCTTGGGTGGCTATCCTAGGTTTAATCAGCCCCAGCATTTT. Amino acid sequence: CASSLGGYPRFNQPQHF.

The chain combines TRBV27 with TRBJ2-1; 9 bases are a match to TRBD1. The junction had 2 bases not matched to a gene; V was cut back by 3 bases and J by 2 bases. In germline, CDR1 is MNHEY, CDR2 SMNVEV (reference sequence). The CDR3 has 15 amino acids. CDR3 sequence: CASSLGTGTYNEQFF. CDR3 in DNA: TGTGCCAGCAGTTTGGGGACAGGGACCTACAATGAGCAGTTCTTC.

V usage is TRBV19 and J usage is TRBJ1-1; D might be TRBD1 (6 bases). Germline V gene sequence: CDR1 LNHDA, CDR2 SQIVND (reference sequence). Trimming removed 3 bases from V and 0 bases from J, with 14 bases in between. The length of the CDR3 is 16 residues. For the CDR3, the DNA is TGTGCCAGTAGTATGTGGGCAGGGGCCCTGAACACTGAAGCTTTCTTT. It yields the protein CASSMWAGALNTEAFF.

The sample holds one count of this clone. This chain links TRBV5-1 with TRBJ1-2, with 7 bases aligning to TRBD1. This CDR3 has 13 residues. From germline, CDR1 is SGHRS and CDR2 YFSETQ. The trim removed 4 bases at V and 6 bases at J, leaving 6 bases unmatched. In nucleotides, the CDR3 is TGCGCCAGCAGCGGGACAGAAAACCATGGCTACACCTTC. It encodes CASSGTENHGYTF.

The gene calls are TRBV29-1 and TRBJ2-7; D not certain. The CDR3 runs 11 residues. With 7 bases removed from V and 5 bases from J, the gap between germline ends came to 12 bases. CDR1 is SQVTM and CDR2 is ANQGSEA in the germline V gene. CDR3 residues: CSACLKDEQYF. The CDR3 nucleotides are TGCAGCGCATGTCTAAAAGACGAGCAGTACTTC.

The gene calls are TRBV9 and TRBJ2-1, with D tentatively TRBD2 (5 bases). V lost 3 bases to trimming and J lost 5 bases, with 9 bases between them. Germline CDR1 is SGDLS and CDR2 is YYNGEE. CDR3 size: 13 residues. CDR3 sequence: CASSAARDNEQFF. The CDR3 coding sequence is TGTGCCAGCAGCGCGGCGCGGGACAATGAGCAGTTCTTC.

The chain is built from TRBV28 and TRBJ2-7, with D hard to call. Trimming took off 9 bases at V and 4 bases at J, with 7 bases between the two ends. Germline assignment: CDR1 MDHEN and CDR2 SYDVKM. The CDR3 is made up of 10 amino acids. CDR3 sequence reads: CASPSYEQYF. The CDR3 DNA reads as TGTGCCAGTCCGTCTTACGAGCAGTACTTC.

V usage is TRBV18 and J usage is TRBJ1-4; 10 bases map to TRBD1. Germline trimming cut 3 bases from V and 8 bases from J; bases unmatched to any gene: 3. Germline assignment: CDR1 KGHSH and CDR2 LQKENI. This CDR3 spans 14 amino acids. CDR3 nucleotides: TGTGCCAGCTCACCCGGACAGGGGGAAGAAAAACTGTTTTTT. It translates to CASSPGQGEEKLFF.